This record concerns one TCR beta chain sequence. This clonotype has a count of ten or more. The antigen this receptor binds is unknown. One base away there is no much larger clone; base qualities are not given. This entry comes from a study of T cell repertoires in cytomegalovirus infection (dated by TCRdb to about 2019). About the study as a whole: Donor HLA type was relevant to the analysis, as public TCR beta signatures indicated carriage of CMV infection together with the matching HLA type. Study-level results and caveats: In the ex vivo response, HLA-C-restricted CMV-specific TCR beta clonotypes were dominant, and in two of eight donors the single most frequent clonotype came from this HLA-C-restricted group. Cumulative frequency of public TCR beta family members discriminated carriers of CMV infection plus the relevant HLA type in this cohort and an independent approximately 360-donor cohort.

The CDR3 spans 15 residues, from the cysteine through the phenylalanine. The DNA shown is the 45-base CDR3, in frame from base 1. V drops 3 bases and J drops 6 bases, leaving 18 bases in between. Based on the germline V gene, the CDR1 and CDR2 sequences are SGHDT and YYEEEE. The sequencer listed for this sample is Illumina HiSeq 1500. TCRdb applied fastp at Q25 and MiXCR to the public reads, then kept only in-frame beta chains. Each entry merges the rows of one CDR3 protein and shows their most common DNA and genes. In this sample the table shows about 260,000 distinct CDR3 sequences, roughly 13% of which occur a single time. Together, the top ten hold around 9% of the sample.

Source material: PBMCs. The clonotype was recovered from a human donor in good health (CMV status not recorded). Some clones in this sample may be carry-over from other donors' samples. The chain is made from TRBV5-6 and TRBJ2-5; the D gene lacks a confident call. In nucleotide form, the sequence is TGTGCCAGCAGCTCCGACCTTGGCCAGACAAAGACCCAGTACTTC. Protein translation: CASSSDLGQTKTQYF.